A selection of T cell receptor beta chains follows, all from one sample in a study of early T cells in non-severe SARS-CoV-2 infection. TCRdb passed the 5' RACE reads through MiXCR, listing each CDR3 protein once. The repertoire includes 40,000 to 55,000 distinct CDR3 sequences, about 6% of them detected once, and roughly 20% sits in the top ten. The sequenced sample was whole blood, obtained at baseline. These receptors came from an adult who was a healthcare worker with PCR-confirmed SARS-CoV-2 infection or an uninfected control (not recorded which). CDR3s include the opening cysteine and the closing phenylalanine or tryptophan. A D gene is named only where the DNA matches it firmly. The size field is filled for only some rows; it gives once, few, many or a size class.

V: TRBV25-1; D: .; size: many; J: TRBJ2-1; DNA: TGTGCCAGCACCTACAGGTCCCAGAGCTCCTACAATGAGCAGTTCTTC; CDR3: CASTYRSQSSYNEQFF
V: TRBV5-4; D: .; size: many; J: TRBJ2-1; DNA: TGTGCCAGCAGCTTAACAGTATACAATGAGCAGTTCTTC; CDR3: CASSLTVYNEQFF
V: TRBV6-6; D: TRBD1; size: many; J: TRBJ1-5; DNA: TGTGCCGTAAAACAGGGGGCCGAACAGCCCCAGCATTTT; CDR3: CAVKQGAEQPQHF
V: TRBV30; D: .; size: few; J: TRBJ2-5; DNA: TGTGCCTGGGGTAGGGCCGAGACCCAGTACTTC; CDR3: CAWGRAETQYF
V: TRBV7-3; D: .; size: many; J: TRBJ2-1; DNA: TGTGCCAGCAGCTTACAGGGCCCCGGTGAGCAGTTCTTC; CDR3: CASSLQGPGEQFF
V: TRBV6-1; D: .; size: many; J: TRBJ1-5; DNA: TGTGCCAGCATTGGTGACACGGCGAGCAATCAGCCCCAGCATTTT; CDR3: CASIGDTASNQPQHF
V: TRBV12-3/TRBV12-4; D: .; size: few; J: TRBJ2-3; DNA: TGTGCCAGCATAGGGAGCGGGAGCACAGATACGCAGTATTTT; CDR3: CASIGSGSTDTQYF
V: TRBV25-1; D: .; size: many; J: TRBJ1-2; DNA: TGTGCCAGCAGCCCCCCGGGACGGAACTATGGCTACACCTTC; CDR3: CASSPPGRNYGYTF
V: TRBV7-8; D: TRBD2; size: .; J: TRBJ2-7; DNA: TGTGCCAGCACGATGCTAGCGGGTAACTCCTACGAGCAGTACTTC; CDR3: CASTMLAGNSYEQYF
V: TRBV4-3; D: .; size: few; J: TRBJ1-1; DNA: TGCGCCAGCAGCCAAGTTCCCGCGGGCACTGAAGCTTTCTTT; CDR3: CASSQVPAGTEAFF
V: TRBV12-3/TRBV12-4; D: TRBD2; size: few; J: TRBJ2-7; DNA: TGTGCCAGCAGTTCACTAGCGGGAGGGCCGGCGTCCTACGAGCAGTACTTC; CDR3: CASSSLAGGPASYEQYF
V: TRBV11-2; D: .; size: .; J: TRBJ2-1; DNA: TGTGCCAGCAGCCCCAGGGCAGGTCTCAATGAGCAGTTCTTC; CDR3: CASSPRAGLNEQFF
V: TRBV7-2; D: TRBD2; size: few; J: TRBJ2-2; DNA: TGTGCCAGCAGCTTAAACGGCGGGAGGGCGAACACCGGGGAGCTGTTTTTT; CDR3: CASSLNGGRANTGELFF
V: TRBV2; D: .; size: few; J: TRBJ1-3; DNA: TGTGCCAGCACGACAGTGCAACTCTCTGGAAACACCATATATTTT; CDR3: CASTTVQLSGNTIYF
V: TRBV5-1; D: .; size: many; J: TRBJ1-5; DNA: TGCGCCAGCAGCTTGGCCGGTGGGGAGAGGCAGCCCCAGCATTTT; CDR3: CASSLAGGERQPQHF
V: TRBV25-1; D: TRBD1; size: few; J: TRBJ2-5; DNA: TGTGCCAGCAGTGAGATAACCGGGACAGCGCAAGAGACCCAGTACTTC; CDR3: CASSEITGTAQETQYF
V: TRBV20-1; D: .; size: few; J: TRBJ1-1; DNA: TGCAGTGCCCCTCGCAGGGCTGAAGCTTTCTTT; CDR3: CSAPRRAEAFF
V: TRBV18; D: .; size: few; J: TRBJ2-1; DNA: TGTGCCAGCTCACCACCGGTAGGGACCTACAATGAGCAGTTCTTC; CDR3: CASSPPVGTYNEQFF
V: TRBV5-1; D: TRBD1; size: large; J: TRBJ2-2; DNA: TGCGCCAGCAGCATCACAGGGGGCGTCGGGGAGCTGTTTTTT; CDR3: CASSITGGVGELFF
V: TRBV18; D: TRBD1; size: few; J: TRBJ2-7; DNA: TGTGCCAGCTCACCACCTATTGGGACAGCAGACGAGCAGTACTTC; CDR3: CASSPPIGTADEQYF
V: TRBV11-1; D: .; size: .; J: TRBJ2-3; DNA: TGTGCCAGCAGCCGGTCGGGAGCACCCTTGGTAGATACGCAGTATTTT; CDR3: CASSRSGAPLVDTQYF
V: TRBV10-3; D: .; size: few; J: TRBJ2-7; DNA: TGTGCCATCAGTGAGTCTTGGGCGCAATACTTC; CDR3: CAISESWAQYF
V: TRBV12-3/TRBV12-4; D: TRBD1; size: .; J: TRBJ1-2; DNA: TGTGCCAGCACGACAGGGGTTCCTGGCTACACCTTC; CDR3: CASTTGVPGYTF
V: TRBV13; D: .; size: many; J: TRBJ2-1; DNA: TGTGCCAGCACCACGGACGGCCGGAATGAGCAGTTCTTC; CDR3: CASTTDGRNEQFF
V: TRBV12-3/TRBV12-4; D: .; size: many; J: TRBJ2-7; DNA: TGTGCCAGCAGTATGTACAGATACGAGCAGTACTTC; CDR3: CASSMYRYEQYF
V: TRBV7-8; D: .; size: many; J: TRBJ2-2; DNA: TGTGCCAGCAGCTTAGATCCAGTAGAGACGTTAGACGGGGAGCTGTTTTTT; CDR3: CASSLDPVETLDGELFF
V: TRBV20-1; D: TRBD1; size: many; J: TRBJ2-3; DNA: TGCAGTGCTGTAGCCCCGGGACAGGGACCCACAGATACGCAGTATTTT; CDR3: CSAVAPGQGPTDTQYF
V: TRBV7-9; D: TRBD2; size: .; J: TRBJ2-2; DNA: TGTGCCAGCAGCTTCCCTCTAGCGGGAGGGCCAGTATCCGGGGAGCTGTTTTTT; CDR3: CASSFPLAGGPVSGELFF
V: TRBV20-1; D: TRBD2; size: many; J: TRBJ2-3; DNA: TGCAGTGCTAGAGCGTCTAGCGGGAGAAGAGATACGCAGTATTTT; CDR3: CSARASSGRRDTQYF
V: TRBV27; D: .; size: few; J: TRBJ2-2; DNA: TGTGCCAGCTCCCAGTTGGTGAACACCGGGGAGCTGTTTTTT; CDR3: CASSQLVNTGELFF
V: TRBV6-6; D: .; size: .; J: TRBJ1-6; DNA: TGTGCCAGCACCTCTGTCCCCTATAATTCACCCCTCCACTTT; CDR3: CASTSVPYNSPLHF
V: TRBV27; D: TRBD2; size: .; J: TRBJ2-2; DNA: TGTGCCAGCAGACCCTGGACTAGCGGCCCCGGGGAGCTGTTTTTT; CDR3: CASRPWTSGPGELFF